Described below is a single T cell receptor beta chain sequence and its context. No antigen is known for it. Germline V gives CDR1 ENHRY, CDR2 SYGVKD. V shed 5 bases, J shed 5 bases, and the junction held 5 bases outside the gene matches. This CDR3 contains 15 residues. These data come from a study of blood T cells in healthy people across ages. Study-wide background: Template switching recovered approximately one barcoded beta molecule for every two T cells.

General study findings and limits: One million T cells yielded diversity estimates that were considered underestimates.

Together with a sample-barcoded 5' primer, a J-beta primer mix was included in a second PCR lasting about 7 to 12 cycles. Using its own MiXCR run on the 5' RACE reads, TCRdb lists one record per CDR3 protein. The repertoire holds 980,000 or so distinct CDR3 sequences, with roughly 50% as singletons. This clonotype originated in a man in his thirties or forties in good health. Sequencing was done on a sample of blood. The rearrangement links TRBV10-3 to TRBJ2-1; the match to TRBD2 covers 11 bases. The CDR3 loop reads CAISLTSGVDNEQFF. CDR3 nucleotides: TGTGCCATCAGTTTGACTAGCGGGGTTGACAATGAGCAGTTCTTC.